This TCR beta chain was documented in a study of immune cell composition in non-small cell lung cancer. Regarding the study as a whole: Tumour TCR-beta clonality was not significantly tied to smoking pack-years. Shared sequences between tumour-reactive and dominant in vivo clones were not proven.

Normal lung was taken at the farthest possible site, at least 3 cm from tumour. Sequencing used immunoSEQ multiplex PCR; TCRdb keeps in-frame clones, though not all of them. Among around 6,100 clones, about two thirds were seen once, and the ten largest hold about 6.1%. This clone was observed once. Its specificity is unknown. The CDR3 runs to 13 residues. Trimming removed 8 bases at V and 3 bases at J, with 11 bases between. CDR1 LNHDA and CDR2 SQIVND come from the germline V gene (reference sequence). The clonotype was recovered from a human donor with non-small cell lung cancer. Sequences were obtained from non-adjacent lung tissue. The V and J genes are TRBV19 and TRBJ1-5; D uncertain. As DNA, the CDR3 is TGTGCCAGTTCCCGGGAATCCAATCAGCCCCAGCATTTT. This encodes CASSRESNQPQHF.